This is a list of T cell receptor beta chains from one sample in a study of blood T cell repertoires in COVID-19. Produced via immunoSEQ multiplex PCR; TCRdb's table is partial and in-frame only. The repertoire holds 150,000 or so clones, roughly nine tenths seen once, with roughly 3.9% in the top ten. Specimen: PBMCs or T cells enriched from blood (not recorded which). These receptors were obtained from a woman in her 40s who had been exposed to COVID-19. The CDR3 runs from the conserved cysteine through the conserved F or W. A D gene is named only where the DNA matches it firmly. A row's size may be missing; if present it is once, few, many or a size class.

-	TRBV4-3	TRBJ2-1	TRBD2	CASSQEGREGYNEQFF	TGCGCCAGCAGCCAAGAGGGGCGGGAGGGGTACAATGAGCAGTTCTTC
few	TRBV7-8	TRBJ1-5	TRBD1	CASSLGVRGREGPQHF	TGTGCCAGCAGCTTAGGGGTCAGGGGGCGTGAAGGGCCCCAGCATTTT
-	TRBV25-1	TRBJ2-1	TRBD1	CASSETGSYNEQFF	TGTGCCAGCAGCGAGACAGGGAGCTACAATGAGCAGTTCTTC
-	TRBV28	TRBJ1-1	TRBD1	CASRVDRGRPEAFF	TGTGCCAGCAGGGTGGACAGGGGAAGGCCTGAAGCTTTCTTT
once	TRBV19	TRBJ2-1	TRBD1	CASSLDRTSYNEQFF	TGTGCCAGTAGTTTGGACAGGACCTCCTACAATGAGCAGTTCTTC
-	TRBV10-2	TRBJ2-3	TRBD2	CASTIAGGVDTQYF	TGCGCCAGCACCATAGCGGGAGGGGTAGATACGCAGTATTTT
-	TRBV4-1	TRBJ1-2	TRBD1	CASSQGDRVSLTF	TGCGCCAGCAGCCAAGGGGACAGGGTGTCCTTAACCTTC
-	TRBV6-4	TRBJ1-2	-	CASSDRYGYTF	TGTGCCAGCAGTGACCGCTATGGCTACACCTTC
-	TRBV27	TRBJ1-6	TRBD1	CASSSQGAWSPSPLHF	TGTGCCAGCAGTTCACAGGGGGCCTGGTCTCCCTCACCCCTCCACTTT
-	TRBV6-5	TRBJ2-7	TRBD1	CASLGTGTYEQYF	TGTGCCAGTCTAGGGACAGGGACCTACGAGCAGTACTTC
-	TRBV10-3	TRBJ1-4	TRBD1	CAISERGQGNEKLFF	TGTGCCATCAGCGAGAGGGGGCAGGGGAATGAAAAACTGTTTTTT
-	TRBV10-3	TRBJ1-2	-	CAISGSGSRYGYTF	TGTGCCATCAGTGGTTCAGGATCCCGATATGGCTACACCTTC
-	TRBV3-1/TRBV3-2	TRBJ2-7	TRBD1	CASSQGQGYEEQYF	TGTGCCAGCAGCCAGGGACAGGGGTACGAGGAGCAGTACTTC
few	TRBV2	TRBJ2-1	TRBD2	CASSAPGLEVYNEQFF	TGTGCCAGCAGTGCCCCCGGACTAGAGGTGTACAATGAGCAGTTCTTC
-	TRBV3-1/TRBV3-2	TRBJ2-7	TRBD1	CASSRVGTGGEYEQYF	TGTGCCAGCAGCCGAGTGGGGACAGGGGGAGAATACGAGCAGTACTTC
-	TRBV5-4	TRBJ1-3	TRBD1	CASSEGGFSGNTIYF	TGTGCCAGCAGCGAAGGGGGCTTCTCTGGAAACACCATATATTTT
-	TRBV27	TRBJ1-2	TRBD1	CASGLQQGSYGYTF	TGTGCCAGCGGTCTTCAACAGGGGAGCTATGGCTACACCTTC
-	TRBV19	TRBJ2-2	TRBD2	CASSIANGAGDVGELFF	TGTGCCAGTAGTATAGCAAACGGGGCGGGAGACGTCGGGGAGCTGTTTTTT
-	TRBV29-1	TRBJ1-2	-	CSVEEDNSYGYTF	TGCAGCGTTGAAGAGGACAATTCCTATGGCTACACCTTC
-	TRBV5-1	TRBJ1-5	TRBD1	CASSLDTGVGQPQHF	TGCGCCAGCAGCTTGGATACAGGGGTGGGGCAGCCCCAGCATTTT
-	TRBV11-2	TRBJ2-2	TRBD2	CASSSSSGSTGELFF	TGTGCCAGCAGCTCTTCTAGCGGGAGTACCGGGGAGCTGTTTTTT
-	TRBV5-4	TRBJ1-2	TRBD1	CASSRDSYGYTF	TGTGCCAGCAGCAGGGACAGCTATGGCTACACCTTC
-	TRBV21-1	TRBJ2-3	-	CASSKGGGGSADTQYF	TGTGCCAGCAGCAAAGGGGGGGGAGGCAGTGCAGATACGCAGTATTTT
-	TRBV12-3/TRBV12-4	TRBJ2-3	-	CASSLATTDTQYF	TGTGCCAGCAGTTTAGCCACTACAGATACGCAGTATTTT
-	TRBV5-1	TRBJ1-2	-	CASSPSNRDYGYTF	TGCGCCAGCAGCCCATCAAACAGGGACTATGGCTACACCTTC
-	TRBV28	TRBJ1-2	-	CASSLPGHLYGYTF	TGTGCCAGCAGTTTACCGGGACACCTCTATGGCTACACCTTC
-	TRBV4-1	TRBJ2-7	TRBD2	CASSQATSGRTYEQYF	TGCGCCAGCAGCCAAGCTACTAGCGGGAGGACCTACGAGCAGTACTTC
-	TRBV7-2	TRBJ2-7	TRBD2	CASSLSPTSGFYEQYF	TGTGCCAGCAGCTTATCCCCGACTAGCGGGTTTTACGAGCAGTACTTC
few	TRBV3-1/TRBV3-2	TRBJ2-7	TRBD1	CASSHGVRGYEQYF	TGTGCCAGCAGCCATGGTGTCAGGGGGTACGAGCAGTACTTC
-	TRBV7-9	TRBJ2-1	-	CASSLASGGPLGEQFF	TGTGCCAGCAGCTTAGCAAGCGGAGGGCCCTTAGGAGAGCAGTTCTTC
-	TRBV2	TRBJ2-2	TRBD1	CASNPNPRGLRSGELFF	TGTGCCAGCAACCCCAACCCCAGGGGGTTGAGGTCCGGGGAGCTGTTTTTT
few	TRBV5-4	TRBJ2-7	TRBD2	CASSSQGVAGGKYF	TGTGCCAGCAGCTCGCAAGGCGTAGCGGGAGGGAAGTACTTC
-	TRBV4-3	TRBJ2-1	-	CASSQRVSGYLVYNEQFF	TGCGCCAGCAGCCAAAGGGTCTCGGGGTACTTGGTTTACAATGAGCAGTTCTTC
-	TRBV2	TRBJ1-2	-	CAIFPGNRVAYGYTF	TGTGCCATCTTCCCCGGAAACAGGGTGGCCTATGGCTACACCTTC